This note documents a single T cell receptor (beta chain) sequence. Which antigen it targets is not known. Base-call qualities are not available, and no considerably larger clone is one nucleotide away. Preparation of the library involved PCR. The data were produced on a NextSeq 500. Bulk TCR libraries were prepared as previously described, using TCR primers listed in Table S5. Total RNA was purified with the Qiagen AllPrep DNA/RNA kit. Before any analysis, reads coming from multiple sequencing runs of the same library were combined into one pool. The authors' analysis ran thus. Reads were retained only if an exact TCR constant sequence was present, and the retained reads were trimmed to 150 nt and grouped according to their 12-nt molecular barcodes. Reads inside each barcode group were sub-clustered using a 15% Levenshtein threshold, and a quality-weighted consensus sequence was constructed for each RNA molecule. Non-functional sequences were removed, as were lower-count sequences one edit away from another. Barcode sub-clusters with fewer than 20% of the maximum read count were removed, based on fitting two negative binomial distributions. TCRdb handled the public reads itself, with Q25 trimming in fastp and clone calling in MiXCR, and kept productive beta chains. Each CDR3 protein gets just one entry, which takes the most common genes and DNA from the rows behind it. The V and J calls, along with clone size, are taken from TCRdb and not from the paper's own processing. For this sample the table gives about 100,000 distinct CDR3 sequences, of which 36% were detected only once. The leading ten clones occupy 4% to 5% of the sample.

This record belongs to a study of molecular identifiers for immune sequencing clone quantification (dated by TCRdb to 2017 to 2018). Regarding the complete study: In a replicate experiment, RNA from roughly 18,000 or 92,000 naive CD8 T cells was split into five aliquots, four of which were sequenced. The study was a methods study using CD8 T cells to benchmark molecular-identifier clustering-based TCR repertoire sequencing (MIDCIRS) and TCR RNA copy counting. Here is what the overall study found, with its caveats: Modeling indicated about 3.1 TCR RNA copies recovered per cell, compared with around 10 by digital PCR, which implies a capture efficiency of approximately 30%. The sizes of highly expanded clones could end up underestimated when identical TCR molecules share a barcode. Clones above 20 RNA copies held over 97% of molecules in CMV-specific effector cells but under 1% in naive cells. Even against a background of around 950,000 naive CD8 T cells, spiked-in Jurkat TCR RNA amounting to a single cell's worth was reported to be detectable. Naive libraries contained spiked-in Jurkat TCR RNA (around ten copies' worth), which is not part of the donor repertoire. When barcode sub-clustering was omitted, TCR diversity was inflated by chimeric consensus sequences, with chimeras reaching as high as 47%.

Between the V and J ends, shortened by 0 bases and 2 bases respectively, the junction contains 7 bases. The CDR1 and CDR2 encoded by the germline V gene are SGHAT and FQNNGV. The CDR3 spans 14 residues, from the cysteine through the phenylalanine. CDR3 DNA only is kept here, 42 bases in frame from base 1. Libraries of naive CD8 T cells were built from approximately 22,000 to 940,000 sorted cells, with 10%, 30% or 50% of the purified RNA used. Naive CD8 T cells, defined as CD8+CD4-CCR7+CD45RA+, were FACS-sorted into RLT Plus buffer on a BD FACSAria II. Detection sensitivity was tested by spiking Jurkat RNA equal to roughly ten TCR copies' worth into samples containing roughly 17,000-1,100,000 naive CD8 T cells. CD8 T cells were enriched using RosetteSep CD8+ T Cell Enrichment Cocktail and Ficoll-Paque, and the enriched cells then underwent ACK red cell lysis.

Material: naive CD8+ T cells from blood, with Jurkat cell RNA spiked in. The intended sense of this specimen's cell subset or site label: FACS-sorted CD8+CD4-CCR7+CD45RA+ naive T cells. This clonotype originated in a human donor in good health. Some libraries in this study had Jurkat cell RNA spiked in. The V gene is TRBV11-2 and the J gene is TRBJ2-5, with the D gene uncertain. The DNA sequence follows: TGTGCCAGCAGCTTAGAGGGAAGGCAAGAGACCCAGTACTTC. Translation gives CASSLEGRQETQYF.